The rows below give T cell receptor beta chains drawn from one sample of a study of T-cell reconstitution after alpha-beta-depleted transplantation in children. TCRdb called the PCR reads again in MiXCR, with one record for every CDR3 protein. The table lists a few hundred thousand distinct CDR3 sequences, roughly 10% of them singletons. Material: PBMCs from the stem cell graft donor, obtained from the stem cell graft. The receptors here all came from a human donor who donated a stem cell graft to a child with acute myeloid leukemia. The conserved cysteine and the conserved F or W are not part of the CDR3 here. Each record gives: D gene, CDR3 length, V gene, J gene, CDR3 protein. D genes are given only for firm matches.

d_call: TRBD1
cdr3_length: 11
v_call: TRBV5-1
j_call: TRBJ2-4
cdr3_aa: ASSSGQGGIQY

d_call: NA
cdr3_length: 12
v_call: TRBV7-9
j_call: TRBJ2-7
cdr3_aa: ASSARLGSYEQY

d_call: NA
cdr3_length: 13
v_call: TRBV15
j_call: TRBJ2-2
cdr3_aa: ATSRDLGNTGELF

d_call: TRBD2
cdr3_length: 14
v_call: TRBV2
j_call: TRBJ2-3
cdr3_aa: ASRDPGTSNTDTQY

d_call: NA
cdr3_length: 11
v_call: TRBV12-3/TRBV12-4
j_call: TRBJ2-2
cdr3_aa: ASTLSGTGELF

d_call: NA
cdr3_length: 11
v_call: TRBV6-6
j_call: TRBJ2-5
cdr3_aa: ASKPGVQETQY

d_call: NA
cdr3_length: 15
v_call: TRBV10-2
j_call: TRBJ2-2
cdr3_aa: ASSESRRDWDTGELF

d_call: TRBD2
cdr3_length: 11
v_call: TRBV5-1
j_call: TRBJ2-1
cdr3_aa: ASSRTSGDEQF

d_call: TRBD2
cdr3_length: 13
v_call: TRBV29-1
j_call: TRBJ2-3
cdr3_aa: SVEVAGVNTDTQY

d_call: NA
cdr3_length: 11
v_call: TRBV5-1
j_call: TRBJ2-1
cdr3_aa: ASSLEWGYEQF

d_call: NA
cdr3_length: 14
v_call: TRBV7-8
j_call: TRBJ2-1
cdr3_aa: ASSLYTQSSYNEQF

d_call: NA
cdr3_length: 13
v_call: TRBV7-8
j_call: TRBJ2-1
cdr3_aa: ASSSTGGFYNEQF

d_call: TRBD2
cdr3_length: 12
v_call: TRBV10-2
j_call: TRBJ2-3
cdr3_aa: ASSELGGINTQY

d_call: TRBD1
cdr3_length: 13
v_call: TRBV19
j_call: TRBJ2-7
cdr3_aa: ASSTVQGSAYEQY

d_call: NA
cdr3_length: 11
v_call: TRBV5-5
j_call: TRBJ1-1
cdr3_aa: ASSLSGITEAF

d_call: NA
cdr3_length: 11
v_call: TRBV20-1
j_call: TRBJ2-4
cdr3_aa: SAVGLRRDIQY

d_call: NA
cdr3_length: 14
v_call: TRBV7-9
j_call: TRBJ1-2
cdr3_aa: ASSATTTGFGYGYT

d_call: NA
cdr3_length: 10
v_call: TRBV12-3/TRBV12-4
j_call: TRBJ1-2
cdr3_aa: ASSLQGYGYT

d_call: NA
cdr3_length: 11
v_call: TRBV20-1
j_call: TRBJ2-7
cdr3_aa: SARTYLTYEQY

d_call: TRBD1
cdr3_length: 14
v_call: TRBV5-1
j_call: TRBJ2-1
cdr3_aa: ATRTGGPGTYNEQF

d_call: NA
cdr3_length: 13
v_call: TRBV4-3
j_call: TRBJ1-5
cdr3_aa: ASSQDFEGGQPQH

d_call: NA
cdr3_length: 14
v_call: TRBV27
j_call: TRBJ1-2
cdr3_aa: ASSLSVDRTDYGYT

d_call: NA
cdr3_length: 11
v_call: TRBV29-1
j_call: TRBJ1-1
cdr3_aa: SVLNYISTEAF

d_call: NA
cdr3_length: 14
v_call: TRBV28
j_call: TRBJ1-2
cdr3_aa: ASSSRPGGSSDGYT

d_call: TRBD1
cdr3_length: 11
v_call: TRBV20-1
j_call: TRBJ1-1
cdr3_aa: SARGQGYTEAF

d_call: NA
cdr3_length: 11
v_call: TRBV6-1
j_call: TRBJ1-6
cdr3_aa: ASSDRGDSPLH

d_call: NA
cdr3_length: 10
v_call: TRBV29-1
j_call: TRBJ2-5
cdr3_aa: SGSRGQETQY

d_call: NA
cdr3_length: 11
v_call: TRBV5-6
j_call: TRBJ2-5
cdr3_aa: ASSLAPWETQY

d_call: NA
cdr3_length: 10
v_call: TRBV3-1
j_call: TRBJ2-1
cdr3_aa: ASGGSWDEQF

d_call: TRBD2
cdr3_length: 15
v_call: TRBV9
j_call: TRBJ2-7
cdr3_aa: ASSRAAGTSGNYEQY

d_call: NA
cdr3_length: 10
v_call: TRBV20-1
j_call: TRBJ2-3
cdr3_aa: SARDGQGPQY

d_call: TRBD1
cdr3_length: 14
v_call: TRBV12-3/TRBV12-4
j_call: TRBJ2-1
cdr3_aa: ASSPRTGTSYNEQF

d_call: NA
cdr3_length: 11
v_call: TRBV5-6
j_call: TRBJ2-1
cdr3_aa: ASSLIPGGEQF

d_call: TRBD1
cdr3_length: 12
v_call: TRBV4-1
j_call: TRBJ2-7
cdr3_aa: ASSQGQGWNEQY

d_call: NA
cdr3_length: 12
v_call: TRBV4-2
j_call: TRBJ1-2
cdr3_aa: ASSQVSQNYGYT

d_call: NA
cdr3_length: 16
v_call: TRBV15
j_call: TRBJ2-6
cdr3_aa: ATSRESGLRSGANVLT

d_call: NA
cdr3_length: 14
v_call: TRBV29-1
j_call: TRBJ1-1
cdr3_aa: SVDFPVHLGNTEAF

d_call: TRBD1
cdr3_length: 16
v_call: TRBV27
j_call: TRBJ1-3
cdr3_aa: ASRLSGQGANSGNTIY

d_call: NA
cdr3_length: 14
v_call: TRBV7-2
j_call: TRBJ2-5
cdr3_aa: ASSPDGRGAGETQY

d_call: NA
cdr3_length: 13
v_call: TRBV5-4
j_call: TRBJ2-5
cdr3_aa: ASSLTPRSGETQY

d_call: NA
cdr3_length: 10
v_call: TRBV24-1
j_call: TRBJ2-1
cdr3_aa: ATSDLDSEQF

d_call: NA
cdr3_length: 14
v_call: TRBV10-3
j_call: TRBJ2-7
cdr3_aa: AISVGKGVNSYEQY

d_call: NA
cdr3_length: 11
v_call: TRBV20-1
j_call: TRBJ1-1
cdr3_aa: SARGGRNTEAF

d_call: NA
cdr3_length: 12
v_call: TRBV12-3/TRBV12-4
j_call: TRBJ2-7
cdr3_aa: ASSLVPGNYEQY

d_call: TRBD2
cdr3_length: 10
v_call: TRBV27
j_call: TRBJ2-1
cdr3_aa: ASSLGGVEQF